This T cell receptor beta chain originates from a study of blood T cell repertoires in COVID-19. At the level of the study: Acute-phase and convalescent COVID-19 samples originated in the United States, Italy and Spain. From T cells, B-cell-depleted T cells, or PBMCs came the material, which was cDNA or gDNA.

Germline CDR1 MNHEY, CDR2 SVGAGI. This CDR3 has 15 residues. V shed 4 bases and J shed 4 bases, with 16 bases lying between them. As processed by the authors: Quantification of nucleated cells was approximated via reference gene primer amplification. Assay: immunoSEQ multiplex PCR; the TCRdb copy retains only in-frame clones and omits some. V and J calls and clone size are copied from that table; D and trimming were computed from the DNA. The profile shows around 230,000 clones, 70% to 90% of them singletons. This sequence joins TRBV6-5 and TRBJ1-2, with D maybe TRBD1 (6 bases). The receptor's source is a woman aged 70-85 years with active or convalescent COVID-19. What was sequenced was peripheral blood. CDR3 sequence reads: CASSSGTPVTYGYTF. In DNA, the CDR3 is TGTGCCAGCAGTTCCGGGACACCAGTTACCTATGGCTACACCTTC.